This T cell receptor (beta chain) originates from a study of glioma-infiltrating T cells after dendritic cell vaccination. Study background: Dendritic cell vaccination trial patients had either newly diagnosed or recurrent glioblastoma. Dendritic cell vaccine was injected intradermally three times, biweekly.

V gave up 2 bases and J gave up 3 bases; unmatched junction bases: 10. The CDR3 consists of 17 residues. The germline V gene encodes CDR1 KGHSH and CDR2 LQKENI. Primers: 60 V beta forward and 13 J beta reverse. The protocol was immunoSEQ multiplex PCR, while the TCRdb copy is restricted to in-frame clones and leaves out a portion. The top ten hold approximately 6% of the sample, which has 75,000 to 100,000 clones, 79% seen once. Patients had residual fresh-frozen tumor tissue and more than two years of survival data. The chain is built from TRBV18 and TRBJ2-3, with 8 nucleotides matching TRBD2. The TCR comes from a human donor with glioblastoma. This specimen consisted of blood, obtained before dendritic cell vaccination. CDR3 sequence reads: CASSPVKGLAKTDTQYF. CDR3 nucleotides: TGTGCCAGCTCACCAGTCAAAGGACTAGCTAAAACAGATACGCAGTATTTT.